The 27 T cell receptor beta chains given below trace back to one sample, sequenced in a study of a mutant IDH1 vaccine in newly diagnosed glioma (dated by TCRdb to 2020 to 2023). These TCRs are of unknown antigen specificity. The sample's time point label is to be understood as: week 11, during vaccination. Every vaccine dose consisted of 300 ug of a 20-mer mutant IDH1 peptide in Montanide, administered subcutaneously together with topical imiquimod. Library preparation used the immunoSEQ multiplex PCR assay. TCRdb limited this immuneACCESS table to in-frame rearrangements with V and J called. A share of clones is missing; checked studies link under half to unresolved V genes, and the rest is unexplained. This sample gives roughly 70,000 clones in total; about 81% of them show up just once. The biggest ten clones account for approximately 8.3% of the sample. The sample here was PBMCs, taken from a glioma patient whose treatment included an IDH1 peptide vaccine. The receptor set was obtained from a woman aged 50 to 65 with glioma.

The rearrangement uses TRBV6-1 and TRBJ1-4, with D perhaps TRBD1 (5 bases). The CDR3 is made up of 14 amino acids. Germline CDR1 is MNHNS and CDR2 is SASEGT. V lost 7 bases, J lost 8 bases, and 17 bases lay in between. The CDR3 here is CASIVRQGNEKLFF. The CDR3 DNA sequence: TGTGCCAGCATAGTACGGCAGGGAAACGAAAAACTGTTTTTT.

V usage is TRBV2 and J usage is TRBJ2-2, with D hard to call. The CDR3 consists of 14 residues. Trimming took off 3 bases at V and 0 bases at J, with 5 bases between the two ends. Germline CDR1 is SNHLY and CDR2 is FYNNEI. The CDR3 reads CASSEIPNTGELFF. CDR3 in DNA: TGTGCCAGCAGTGAGATTCCGAACACCGGGGAGCTGTTTTTT.

V is TRBV19 and J is TRBJ2-6; D uncertain. Deletions cut 3 bases from V and 0 bases from J, with 9 bases between. Germline V gene data show CDR1 as LNHDA and CDR2 as SQIVND (reference sequence). The CDR3 has 16 residues. CDR3 region: CASSMWLNSGANVLTF. The CDR3 DNA sequence: TGTGCCAGTAGTATGTGGCTGAACTCTGGGGCCAACGTCCTGACTTTC.

The chain has TRBV19 and TRBJ2-5; 11 bases fit TRBD2. Germline V gene sequence: CDR1 LNHDA, CDR2 SQIVND (reference sequence). The CDR3 has 16 residues. V dropped 5 bases and J dropped 5; count of bases not matched to a gene: 10. The CDR3 DNA reads TGTGCCAGTAGTGGACAACTAGCGGGGGTGGGGGAGACCCAGTACTTC. Translated, it gives CASSGQLAGVGETQYF.

The chain has TRBV19 and TRBJ1-5, with a possible D match to TRBD1 (5 bases). This CDR3 comprises 15 residues. From germline, CDR1 is LNHDA and CDR2 SQIVND (reference sequence). V gave up 4 bases and J gave up 3 bases, with 13 bases separating them. In DNA form, the CDR3 reads TGTGCCAGTAGTAACGGACAAGAGGCCAATCAGCCCCAGCATTTT. Translated: CASSNGQEANQPQHF.

The genes are TRBV5-1 and TRBJ2-5, with a tentative D call TRBD1 (6 bases). Germline values: CDR1 SGHRS, CDR2 YFSETQ. The CDR3 runs 14 residues. V lost 0 bases and J 5 bases, leaving 11 bases between the germline ends. CDR3 sequence reads: CASSLEQGSETQYF. CDR3 nucleotide sequence: TGCGCCAGCAGCTTGGAACAGGGAAGCGAGACCCAGTACTTC.

V is TRBV7-8 and J is TRBJ1-5; D not certain. V lost 4 bases, J lost 0 bases, and 16 bases lay in between. The CDR3 extends over 17 amino acids. Germline V lookup: CDR1 SGHVS, CDR2 FQNEAQ. The CDR3 DNA follows: TGTGCCAGCAGCTCTCCCGGTGAGGTGGTTAGCAATCAGCCCCAGCATTTT. Protein product: CASSSPGEVVSNQPQHF.

The chain joins TRBV10-1 to TRBJ1-1; possibly TRBD1 for D (6 bases). This CDR3 is 14 amino acids long. V was cut by 7 bases and J by 4 bases, with 16 bases left in between. From germline, CDR1 is WNHNN and CDR2 SYGVQD (reference sequence). The CDR3 DNA is TGCGCCAGCACTCCCGGGATGGGGGCCACTGAAGCTTTCTTT. The encoded protein is CASTPGMGATEAFF.

This clone was detected only once. The CDR3 nucleotides are TGTGCCAGTTCACCCGGGACGGCTAACACCGGGGAGCTGTTTTTT. Its translation: CASSPGTANTGELFF. This chain uses TRBV19 with TRBJ2-2; D might be TRBD1 or TRBD2, each matching 5 bases. CDR3 length equals 15 residues. V gave up 8 bases and J gave up 2 bases, with 15 bases separating them. Germline assignment: CDR1 LNHDA and CDR2 SQIVND (reference sequence).

This chain connects TRBV5-5 to TRBJ1-1; a possible D gene is TRBD1 (6 bases). V was cut by 1 base and J by 5 bases, with 12 bases left in between. The CDR3 is 14 amino acids. The V gene's germline CDR1 is SGHKS and CDR2 YYEKEE (reference sequence). Here the CDR3 reads CASSLKGGRTEAFF. The CDR3 nucleotides read TGTGCCAGCAGCTTGAAAGGGGGAAGGACTGAAGCTTTCTTT.

V usage is TRBV5-6 and J usage is TRBJ2-7; TRBD1 matches 11 bases. CDR1 is SGHDT and CDR2 is YYEEEE in the germline V gene. Unmatched junction bases numbered 6, after V lost 4 bases and J lost 3 bases. CDR3 length: 15 residues. The CDR3 DNA follows: TGTGCCAGCAGCGGAAATGGGACAGGGGGCTACGAGCAGTACTTC. This encodes CASSGNGTGGYEQYF.

The chain has TRBV4-1 and TRBJ1-1; 9 bases fit TRBD1. Germline CDR1 is MGHRA and CDR2 is YSYEKL. The CDR3 loop spans 13 amino acids. The V and J ends lost 4 bases and 10 bases, in that order; junction bases with no gene match: 7. In DNA, the CDR3 is TGCGCCAGCAGCCCCGGGACAGGGTTTCGAGCTTTCTTT. Translating it yields CASSPGTGFRAFF.

The J gene is TRBJ2-6, the V gene TRBV6-5; tentative D call: TRBD1 (6 bases). The V gene lost 6 bases and the J gene lost 4 bases, with 13 bases spanning the gap. The CDR3 is made up of 15 amino acids. In germline, CDR1 is MNHEY, CDR2 SVGAGI. CDR3 loop: CASRSTGIGANVLTF. The CDR3 coding sequence is TGTGCCAGCAGGTCCACAGGGATCGGGGCCAACGTCCTGACTTTC.

The rearrangement uses TRBV4-1 and TRBJ2-1; D is perhaps TRBD1 or TRBD2 (6 bases each). V lost 0 bases and J lost 4, with 22 bases in between. CDR1 is MGHRA, CDR2 YSYEKL, per germline. The CDR3 runs to 19 residues. In DNA, the CDR3 is TGCGCCAGCAGCCAAGATCAGTCGCTCAGGGGAGGTCGATACAATGAGCAGTTCTTC. It encodes CASSQDQSLRGGRYNEQFF.

This chain joins TRBV5-5 and TRBJ2-7; 7 positions agree with TRBD2. The CDR3 is 12 residues long. The junction had 2 bases not matched to a gene; V was cut back by 3 bases and J by 5 bases. In germline, CDR1 is SGHKS, CDR2 YYEKEE (reference sequence). CDR3 nucleotides: TGTGCCAGCAGCTGGGAGGGGAACGAGCAGTACTTC. Its translation: CASSWEGNEQYF.

This chain's CDR3 is CASSFLDRESPLHF. The CDR3 DNA sequence: TGCGCCAGCAGCTTCCTTGACAGGGAATCACCCCTCCACTTT. V gene TRBV5-1 combines with J gene TRBJ1-6, with 7 bases matching TRBD1. Trimming cost V 2 bases and J 10 bases; bases outside gene matches: 6. From germline, CDR1 is SGHRS and CDR2 YFSETQ. This CDR3 has 14 residues.

The chain carries TRBV6-1 and TRBJ1-2; possibly TRBD1 for D (5 bases). The ends were cut back, 2 bases at V and 8 bases at J, with 18 bases in the middle. This CDR3 has 15 residues. Germline CDR1 MNHNS, CDR2 SASEGT. The CDR3, as DNA: TGTGCCAGCAGTGAAAGGGGATACGGGCTTAGAGGCTACACCTTC. This codes for CASSERGYGLRGYTF.

The chain joins TRBV30 to TRBJ2-7; D is ambiguous. The CDR3 sequence is 14 residues long. V was pared by 3 bases and J by 6 bases, with 18 bases between. The germline V gene encodes CDR1 GTSNPN and CDR2 SVGIG (reference sequence). In nucleotides, the CDR3 is TGTGCCTGGAGCCATGGGTTTCGGTCGGCCGAGCAGTACTTC. Protein sequence: CAWSHGFRSAEQYF.

This clone was observed a single time. The genes are TRBV5-1 and TRBJ2-7; TRBD2 is a possible D gene (5 bases). Trimming took 3 bases from V and 0 from J, leaving 10 bases between them. CDR3 length: 14 residues. Germline V CDR1 and CDR2: SGHRS, YFSETQ. This chain's CDR3 is CASSWAGSSYEQYF. CDR3 in DNA: TGCGCCAGCAGCTGGGCTGGGAGCTCCTACGAGCAGTACTTC.

The J gene is TRBJ1-1, the V gene TRBV25-1, with a tentative D call TRBD1 (5 bases). The CDR3 is 16 amino acids. V was trimmed by 1 base and J by 2 bases, leaving 14 bases between them. Germline V CDR1 and CDR2: MGHDK, SYGVNS. The CDR3 spells CASSELHGARNTEAFF. Written as DNA, the CDR3 is TGTGCCAGCAGTGAATTACACGGGGCGAGAAACACTGAAGCTTTCTTT.

The chain has TRBV7-2 and TRBJ2-2, with 7 bases lining up with TRBD2. The J segment lost 0 bases and the V segment lost 6 bases, leaving 4 bases of the junction unmatched. Germline V gene data show CDR1 as SGHTA and CDR2 as FQGNSA. This CDR3 region has 15 residues. The CDR3 loop reads CASRLSGANTGELFF. The CDR3, as DNA: TGTGCCAGCAGACTGAGCGGGGCGAACACCGGGGAGCTGTTTTTT.

The table lists this clone with a few counts. This chain joins TRBV7-8 and TRBJ1-1; D uncertain. The CDR3 is made up of 15 amino acids. Trimming stripped 3 bases from V and 2 bases from J, with 13 bases between. Germline V lookup: CDR1 SGHVS, CDR2 FQNEAQ. The CDR3 DNA reads TGTGCCAGCAGCTTCCCCATGAGGGCTAACACTGAAGCTTTCTTT. Amino acids: CASSFPMRANTEAFF.

The CDR3 is CAWTKQGADEQYF. The CDR3 nucleotides are TGTGCCTGGACCAAACAGGGGGCCGACGAGCAGTACTTC. The chain recombines TRBV30 with TRBJ2-7; 9 bases map to TRBD1. CDR3 length equals 13 residues. CDR1 GTSNPN and CDR2 SVGIG come from the germline V gene (reference sequence). The V and J ends lost 4 bases and 5 bases, in that order; junction bases with no gene match: 6. The variable domain in full, completed from reference TRBV30 and TRBJ2-7, reads SQTIHQWPATLVQPVGSPLSLECTVEGTSNPNLYWYRQAAGRGLQLLFYSVGIGQISSEVPQNLSASRPQDRQFILSSKKLLLSDSGFYLCAWTKQGADEQYFGPGTRLTVT.

The V and J genes are TRBV5-1 and TRBJ2-1, with 8 bases fitting TRBD1. In germline, CDR1 is SGHRS, CDR2 YFSETQ. This CDR3 is built from 21 residues. Trimming cost V 4 bases and J 4 bases; bases outside gene matches: 25. This CDR3 is CASSPGGTGSIRDLIYNEQFF. CDR3 DNA sequence: TGCGCCAGCAGCCCGGGCGGGACAGGCAGCATACGAGACCTAATTTACAATGAGCAGTTCTTC.

V and J are TRBV6-5 and TRBJ2-3; D perhaps matches TRBD2 (7 bases). V was cut by 0 bases and J by 1 base, with 8 bases left in between. CDR1 is MNHEY and CDR2 is SVGAGI in the germline V gene. The CDR3 spans 15 residues. The DNA of the CDR3 is TGTGCCAGCAGTTACTCGGGGGGGCGCACAGATACGCAGTATTTT. Its protein product is CASSYSGGRTDTQYF.

J is TRBJ2-7 and V is TRBV9; tentatively, D is TRBD1 (5 bases). This CDR3 spans 15 amino acids. From germline, CDR1 is SGDLS and CDR2 YYNGEE. The ends were cut back, 0 bases at V and 4 bases at J, with 14 bases in the middle. DNA of the CDR3: TGTGCCAGCAGCGTAGCCGGACAATCAGTTTACGAGCAGTACTTC. Translating it yields CASSVAGQSVYEQYF. The entire variable domain, with the rest obtained from reference TRBV9 and TRBJ2-7, is as follows: DSGVTQTPKHLITATGQRVTLRCSPRSGDLSVYWYQQSLDQGLQFLIQYYNGEERAKGNILERFSAQQFPDLHSELNLSSLELGDSALYFCASSVAGQSVYEQYFGPGTRLTVT.

This chain uses TRBV7-2 with TRBJ1-3; D ambiguous. The V gene's germline CDR1 is SGHTA and CDR2 FQGNSA. CDR3 length equals 12 residues. Between the trimmed V and J ends, which lost 1 base and 3 bases, there was a span of 1 base. CDR3 sequence: CASSLVGNTIYF. The CDR3 DNA follows: TGTGCCAGCAGCTTAGTTGGAAACACCATATATTTT.